The next 10 T cell receptor beta chains were all read from a single sample in a study of graft-versus-host responses after intestinal transplantation. The antigens these receptors bind are not known. The data were produced by immunoSEQ multiplex PCR, yet TCRdb's version contains in-frame clones alone and is incomplete. This sample has about 100,000 clones, with 87% found just once. Sequencing was performed on unstimulated CD4+ T cells sorted from spleen or lymph node cells, taken before transplant. These receptors came from a human donor who was the organ donor for an intestinal transplant.

This sequence joins TRBV6-6 and TRBJ2-7; 12 bases line up with TRBD1. With 6 bases clipped from V and 7 bases from J, the junction kept 13 bases outside the gene matches. Germline CDR1 and CDR2: MNHNY and SVGAGI (reference sequence). The CDR3 is 16 residues long. The CDR3 nucleotides read TGTGCCAGCAGACCTTGGGACAGGGGGCTCTCTAGTGAGCAGTACTTC. Amino acid sequence: CASRPWDRGLSSEQYF.

The gene calls are TRBV15 and TRBJ1-2; no clear D. The CDR3 has 16 residues. V shed 1 base and J shed 4 bases, with 16 bases lying between them. Germline loops: CDR1 LNHNV, CDR2 YYDKDF (reference sequence). The CDR3 region is CATSRGSGGKSYGYTF. CDR3 bases: TGTGCCACCAGCAGAGGTTCTGGAGGGAAATCCTATGGCTACACCTTC.

The rearrangement links TRBV5-1 to TRBJ1-2; D is undetermined. The length of the CDR3 is 12 residues. V was trimmed by 0 bases and J by 5 bases, leaving 5 bases between them. Germline V lookup: CDR1 SGHRS, CDR2 YFSETQ. The CDR3 spells CASSLAGYGYTF. In nucleotides, the CDR3 is TGCGCCAGCAGCTTGGCGGGATATGGCTACACCTTC.

The V and J genes are TRBV6-5 and TRBJ1-5, with D unresolved. This CDR3 has 12 amino acids. Germline V lookup: CDR1 MNHEY, CDR2 SVGAGI. Trimming shortened V by 5 bases and J by 6 bases, and 8 bases separated the two germline ends. This CDR3 is CASSMTTQPQHF. The CDR3 DNA follows: TGTGCCAGCAGTATGACCACTCAGCCCCAGCATTTT.

The chain links TRBV5-4 to TRBJ2-7, with D possibly TRBD1 on 6 matching bases. Germline CDR1 SGHNT, CDR2 YYREEE (reference sequence). The CDR3 runs to 15 residues. Between the trimmed V and J ends, which lost 4 bases and 5 bases, there was a span of 19 bases. The CDR3 nucleotides are TGTGCCAGCAGCGCCACGGCAGGGGATTACCACGAGCAGTACTTC. The encoded protein is CASSATAGDYHEQYF. Variable domain in full (rest from reference TRBV5-4 and TRBJ2-7): ETGVTQSPTHLIKTRGQQVTLRCSSQSGHNTVSWYQQALGQGPQFIFQYYREEENGRGNFPPRFSGLQFPNYSSELNVNALELDDSALYLCASSATAGDYHEQYFGPGTRLTVT.

This chain links TRBV28 with TRBJ2-1; D is ambiguous. This CDR3 contains 12 residues. The V gene lost 3 bases and the J gene lost 3 bases, with 3 bases spanning the gap. Germline lookup yields CDR1 MDHEN and CDR2 SYDVKM. The CDR3 bases are TGTGCCAGCAGTTTCCTCTACAATGAGCAGTTCTTC. Translated: CASSFLYNEQFF.

The chain carries TRBV27 and TRBJ1-2; TRBD1 might be the D (5 bases). Germline CDR1 is MNHEY and CDR2 is SMNVEV (reference sequence). Trimming pared 6 bases from V and 8 bases from J, leaving 16 bases between. CDR3 length equals 13 residues. The CDR3 reads CASSTIGAEGYTF. Written as DNA, the CDR3 is TGTGCCAGCAGCACCATCGGGGCTGAAGGCTACACCTTC.

The chain links TRBV4-2 to TRBJ2-2, with D perhaps matching TRBD1 (6 bases). The CDR3 is 15 residues long. The V gene lost 0 bases and the J gene lost 5 bases, with 10 bases spanning the gap. From germline, CDR1 is LGHNA and CDR2 YNFKEQ. The CDR3 loop is CASSQDQGFTGELFF. The CDR3 DNA is TGTGCCAGCAGCCAAGACCAGGGGTTTACCGGGGAGCTGTTTTTT.

V gene TRBV5-8 combines with J gene TRBJ2-6; D unresolved. Per the germline V gene, CDR1 is SGHTS and CDR2 is YDEGEE. The V end was cut by 0 bases, the J end by 1 base, with 2 bases between. This CDR3 has 14 residues. The CDR3 nucleotides are TGTGCCAGCAGCTTGGTTTCTGGGGCCAACGTCCTGACTTTC. Its translation is CASSLVSGANVLTF.

The chain joins TRBV4-2 to TRBJ1-6; D remains unclear. The CDR3 contains 13 residues. Germline assignment: CDR1 LGHNA and CDR2 YNFKEQ. Deletions cut 0 bases from V and 10 bases from J, with 7 bases between. The CDR3 region has the DNA TGTGCCAGCAGCCAAGATGGCAACTCACCCCTCCACTTT. This gives the protein CASSQDGNSPLHF.